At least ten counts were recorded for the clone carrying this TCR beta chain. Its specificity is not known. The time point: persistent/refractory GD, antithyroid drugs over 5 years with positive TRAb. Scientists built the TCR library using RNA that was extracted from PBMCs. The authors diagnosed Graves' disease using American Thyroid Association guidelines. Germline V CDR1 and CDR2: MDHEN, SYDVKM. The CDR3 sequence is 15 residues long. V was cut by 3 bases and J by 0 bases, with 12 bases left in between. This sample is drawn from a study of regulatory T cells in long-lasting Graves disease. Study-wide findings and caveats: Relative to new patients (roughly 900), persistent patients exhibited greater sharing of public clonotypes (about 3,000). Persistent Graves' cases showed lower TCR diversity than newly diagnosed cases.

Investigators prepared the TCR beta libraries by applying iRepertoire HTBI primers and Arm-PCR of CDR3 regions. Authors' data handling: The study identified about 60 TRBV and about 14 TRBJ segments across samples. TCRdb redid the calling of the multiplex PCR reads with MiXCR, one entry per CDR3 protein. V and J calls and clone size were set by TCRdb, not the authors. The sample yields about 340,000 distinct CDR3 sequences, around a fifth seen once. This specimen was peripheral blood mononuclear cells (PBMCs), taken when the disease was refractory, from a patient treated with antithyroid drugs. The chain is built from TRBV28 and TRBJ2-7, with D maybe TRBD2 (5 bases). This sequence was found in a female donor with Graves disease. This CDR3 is CASSLVGAYSYEQYF. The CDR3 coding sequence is TGTGCCAGCAGTTTGGTGGGAGCGTACTCCTACGAGCAGTACTTC.